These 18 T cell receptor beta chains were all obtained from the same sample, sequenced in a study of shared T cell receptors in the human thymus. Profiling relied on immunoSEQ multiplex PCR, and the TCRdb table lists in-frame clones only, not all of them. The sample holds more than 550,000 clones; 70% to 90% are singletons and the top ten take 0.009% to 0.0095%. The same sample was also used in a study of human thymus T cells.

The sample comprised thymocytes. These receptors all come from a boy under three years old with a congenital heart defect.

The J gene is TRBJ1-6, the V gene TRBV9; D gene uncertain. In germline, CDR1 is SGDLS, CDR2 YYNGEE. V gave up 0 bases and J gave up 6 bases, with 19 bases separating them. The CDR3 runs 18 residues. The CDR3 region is CASSVAETLRESNSPLHF. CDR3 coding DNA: TGTGCCAGCAGCGTAGCCGAGACACTTCGGGAAAGTAATTCACCCCTCCACTTT.

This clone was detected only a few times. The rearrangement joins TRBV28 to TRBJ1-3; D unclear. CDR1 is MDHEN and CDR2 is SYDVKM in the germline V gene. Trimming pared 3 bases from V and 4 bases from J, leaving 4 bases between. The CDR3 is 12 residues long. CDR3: CASSLSGNTIYF. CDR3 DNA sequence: TGTGCCAGCAGTTTGTCAGGAAACACCATATATTTT.

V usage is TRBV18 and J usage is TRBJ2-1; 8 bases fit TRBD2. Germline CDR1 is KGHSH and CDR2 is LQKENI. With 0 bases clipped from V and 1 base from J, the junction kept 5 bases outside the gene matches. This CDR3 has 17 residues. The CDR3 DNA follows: TGTGCCAGCTCACCACCGACTAGCGCCTTATCCTACAATGAGCAGTTCTTC. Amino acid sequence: CASSPPTSALSYNEQFF.

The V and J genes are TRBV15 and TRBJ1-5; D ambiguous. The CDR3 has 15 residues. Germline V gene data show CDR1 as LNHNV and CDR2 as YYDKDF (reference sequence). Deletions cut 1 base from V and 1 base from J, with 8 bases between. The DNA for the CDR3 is TGTGCCACCAGCAGAGGAATACAGAGCAATCAGCCCCAGCATTTT. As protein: CATSRGIQSNQPQHF.

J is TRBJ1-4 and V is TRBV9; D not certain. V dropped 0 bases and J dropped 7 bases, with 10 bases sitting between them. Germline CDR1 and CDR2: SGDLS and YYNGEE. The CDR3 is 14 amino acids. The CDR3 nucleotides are TGTGCCAGCAGCGTAGCCGTCGGTGGTGAAAAACTGTTTTTT. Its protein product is CASSVAVGGEKLFF.

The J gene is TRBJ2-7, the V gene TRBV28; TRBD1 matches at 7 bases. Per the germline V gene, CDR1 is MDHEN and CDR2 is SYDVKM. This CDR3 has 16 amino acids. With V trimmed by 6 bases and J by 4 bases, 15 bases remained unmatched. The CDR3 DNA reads TGTGCCAGCAGCCCCAATCAGGGGGACAAGACTTACGAGCAGTACTTC. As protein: CASSPNQGDKTYEQYF.

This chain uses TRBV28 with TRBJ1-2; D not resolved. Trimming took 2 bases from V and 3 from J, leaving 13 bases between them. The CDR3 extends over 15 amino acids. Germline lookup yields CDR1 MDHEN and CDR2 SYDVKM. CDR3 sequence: CASSLRQSEDYGYTF. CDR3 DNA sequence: TGTGCCAGCAGTTTACGACAATCGGAGGACTATGGCTACACCTTC.

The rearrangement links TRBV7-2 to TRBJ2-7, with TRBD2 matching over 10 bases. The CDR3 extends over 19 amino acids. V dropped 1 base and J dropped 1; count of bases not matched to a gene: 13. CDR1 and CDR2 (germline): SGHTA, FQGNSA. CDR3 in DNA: TGTGCCAGCAGCTTAGGATCCCATCGACTAGCGGGCGCGTCCTACGAGCAGTACTTC. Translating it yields CASSLGSHRLAGASYEQYF.

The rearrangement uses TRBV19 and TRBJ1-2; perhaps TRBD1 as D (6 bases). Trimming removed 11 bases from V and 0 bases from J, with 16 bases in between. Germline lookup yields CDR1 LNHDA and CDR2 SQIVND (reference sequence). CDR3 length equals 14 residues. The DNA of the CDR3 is TGTGCCTCTGCCCTGGGACAAACTAACTATGGCTACACCTTC. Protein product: CASALGQTNYGYTF.

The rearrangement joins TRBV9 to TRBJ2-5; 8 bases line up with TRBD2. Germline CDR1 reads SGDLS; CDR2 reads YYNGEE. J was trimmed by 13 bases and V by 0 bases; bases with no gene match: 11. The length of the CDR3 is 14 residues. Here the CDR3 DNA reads TGTGCCAGCAGCGTAGTGGGAGGGCGGGAGGCCCTGTACTTC. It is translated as CASSVVGGREALYF.

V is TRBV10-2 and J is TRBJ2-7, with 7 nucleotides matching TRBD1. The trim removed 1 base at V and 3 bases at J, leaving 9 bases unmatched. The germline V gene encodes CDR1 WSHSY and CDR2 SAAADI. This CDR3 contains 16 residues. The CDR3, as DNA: TGCGCCAGCAGTGAGTATCGCGACAGGGACATCTACGAGCAGTACTTC. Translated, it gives CASSEYRDRDIYEQYF.

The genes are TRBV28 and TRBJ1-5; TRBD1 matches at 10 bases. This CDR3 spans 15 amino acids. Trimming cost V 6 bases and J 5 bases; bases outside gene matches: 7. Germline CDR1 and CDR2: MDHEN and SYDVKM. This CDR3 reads CASSDRDRGYQPQHF. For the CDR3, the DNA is TGTGCCAGCAGCGACCGGGACAGGGGTTATCAGCCCCAGCATTTT.

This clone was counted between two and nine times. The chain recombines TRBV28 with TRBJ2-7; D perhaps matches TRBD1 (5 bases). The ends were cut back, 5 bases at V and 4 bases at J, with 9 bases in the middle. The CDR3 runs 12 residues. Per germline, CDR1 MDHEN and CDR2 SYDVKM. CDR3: CASSPNRYEQYF. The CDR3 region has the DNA TGTGCCAGCAGTCCAAACAGGTACGAGCAGTACTTC. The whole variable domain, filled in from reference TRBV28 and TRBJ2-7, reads DVKVTQSSRYLVKRTGEKVFLECVQDMDHENMFWYRQDPGLGLRLIYFSYDVKMKEKGDIPEGYSVSREKKERFSLILESASTNQTSMYLCASSPNRYEQYFGPGTRLTVT.

The DNA of the CDR3 is TGCAGCGTCAGGGATGGCTACACCTTC. Its protein is CSVRDGYTF. V usage is TRBV29-1 and J usage is TRBJ1-2, with TRBD1 as a possible D gene (5 bases). Germline CDR1 and CDR2: SQVTM and ANQGSEA. The CDR3 loop spans 9 amino acids. V shed 6 bases and J shed 6 bases, with 5 bases lying between them.

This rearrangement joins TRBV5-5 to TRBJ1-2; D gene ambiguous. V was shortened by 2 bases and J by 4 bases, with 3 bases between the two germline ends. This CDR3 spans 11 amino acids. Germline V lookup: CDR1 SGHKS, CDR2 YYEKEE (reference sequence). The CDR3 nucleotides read TGTGCCAGCAGCTTCAGCTATGGCTACACCTTC. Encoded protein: CASSFSYGYTF.

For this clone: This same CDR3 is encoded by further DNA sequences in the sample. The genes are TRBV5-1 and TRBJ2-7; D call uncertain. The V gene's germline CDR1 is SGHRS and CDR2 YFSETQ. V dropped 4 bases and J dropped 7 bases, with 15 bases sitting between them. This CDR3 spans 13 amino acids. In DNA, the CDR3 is TGCGCCAGCAGCAAGGCCCCGGGTTTGGAGCAGTACTTC. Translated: CASSKAPGLEQYF.

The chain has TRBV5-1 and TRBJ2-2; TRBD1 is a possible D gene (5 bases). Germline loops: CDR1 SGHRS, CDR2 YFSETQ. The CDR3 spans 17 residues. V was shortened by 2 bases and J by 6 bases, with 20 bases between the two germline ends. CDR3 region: CASSLGAGYPYAGELFF. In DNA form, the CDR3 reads TGCGCCAGCAGCTTAGGTGCAGGGTATCCGTATGCCGGGGAGCTGTTTTTT.

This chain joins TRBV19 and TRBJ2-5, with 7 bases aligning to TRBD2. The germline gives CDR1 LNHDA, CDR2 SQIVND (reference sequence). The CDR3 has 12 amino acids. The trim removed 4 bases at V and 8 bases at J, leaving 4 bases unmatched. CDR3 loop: CASSTSSGTQYF. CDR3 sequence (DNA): TGTGCCAGTAGTACGTCTAGCGGTACCCAGTACTTC.